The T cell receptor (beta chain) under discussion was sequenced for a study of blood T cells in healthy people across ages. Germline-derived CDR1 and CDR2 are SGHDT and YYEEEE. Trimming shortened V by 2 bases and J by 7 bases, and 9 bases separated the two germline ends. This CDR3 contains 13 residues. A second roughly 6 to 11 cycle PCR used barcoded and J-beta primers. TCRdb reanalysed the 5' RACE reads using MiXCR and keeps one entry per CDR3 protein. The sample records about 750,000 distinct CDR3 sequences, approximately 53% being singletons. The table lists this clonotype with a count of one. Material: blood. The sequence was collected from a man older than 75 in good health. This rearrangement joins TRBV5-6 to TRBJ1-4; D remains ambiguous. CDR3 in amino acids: CASSFAGSEKLFF. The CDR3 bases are TGTGCCAGCAGCTTTGCGGGGAGTGAAAAACTGTTTTTT.